These 30 T cell receptor beta chains were sequenced from one sample in a study of T cells expressing NK-cell markers. TCRdb reprocessed the 5' RACE reads, keeping one entry per CDR3 protein, no DNA. In all, the sample yields 150,000 to 160,000 distinct CDR3 sequences. Material: blood T cells: a sorted CD56 or NKG2C T cell subset, CD4+ or CD8+ T cells, or bulk PBMC T cells (not recorded which). The receptors come from a woman aged 45-60 years in good health.

CDR3 loop: CSATGPQGTDTQYF. This chain links TRBV29-1 with TRBJ2-3; TCRdb names TRBD1, which stays unverified in the absence of DNA. CDR1 is SQVTM and CDR2 is ANQGSEA in the germline V gene. The CDR3 consists of 14 residues.

The chain uses TRBV5-1 and TRBJ2-7; TCRdb outputs TRBD1, but without DNA this stays unchecked. The germline V gene encodes CDR1 SGHRS and CDR2 YFSETQ. This CDR3 comprises 15 residues. The CDR3 sequence: CASSFYGMPNYEQYF.

The CDR3 region is CASKGKMYQETQYF. This rearrangement joins TRBV7-9 to TRBJ2-5; TCRdb designates TRBD1, a call that cannot be tested without DNA. Germline CDR1 reads SEHNR; CDR2 reads FQNEAQ (reference sequence). The CDR3 runs to 14 residues.

The chain uses TRBV5-1 and TRBJ1-1; TCRdb selects TRBD1, and the lack of DNA leaves this call unchecked. Germline V gene sequence: CDR1 SGHRS, CDR2 YFSETQ. The CDR3 length is 16 residues. The CDR3 here is CASSDDKDTPVPEAFF.

The V gene is TRBV29-1, the J gene TRBJ2-1; TCRdb's D gene call, TRBD1, goes unchecked for lack of DNA. Germline V lookup: CDR1 SQVTM, CDR2 ANQGSEA. The CDR3 sequence is 16 residues long. The CDR3 spells CSVVAGGALTYNEQFF.

CDR3 sequence: CAIRDLWTGGDNEQFF. The rearrangement uses TRBV10-3 and TRBJ2-1; the TCRdb D gene call, TRBD1, has no DNA to confirm it. Germline loops: CDR1 ENHRY, CDR2 SYGVKD. CDR3 size: 16 residues.

CDR3 residues: CASSPPGGIYEQYF. The chain employs TRBV4-1 and TRBJ2-7; TCRdb lists TRBD1, though no DNA is available to test this call. The CDR3 sequence is 14 residues long. CDR1 MGHRA and CDR2 YSYEKL come from the germline V gene.

This rearrangement joins TRBV29-1 to TRBJ2-1; TCRdb selects TRBD1, and the lack of DNA leaves this call unchecked. Germline V gives CDR1 SQVTM, CDR2 ANQGSEA. The CDR3 length is 12 residues. CDR3 sequence: CSVDRGNGEQFF.

This chain uses TRBV7-3 with TRBJ2-1; TCRdb calls TRBD1, which cannot be checked without DNA. The V gene's germline CDR1 is SGHTA and CDR2 FQGTGA. The CDR3 length is 13 residues. The CDR3 region is CASSLSGGNYQFF.

This rearrangement joins TRBV4-1 to TRBJ2-5. The CDR3 consists of 14 residues. Germline V gene sequence: CDR1 MGHRA, CDR2 YSYEKL. CDR3: CASSVMTSSETQYF.

V usage is TRBV12-3 or TRBV12-4 and J usage is TRBJ2-1; absent DNA, TCRdb's TRBD2 call cannot be checked. CDR3 size: 16 residues. This chain's CDR3 is CASSLFGRGPYNEQFF.

The chain links TRBV20-1 to TRBJ2-4; TCRdb reports TRBD1, a call that lacks DNA to check it against. The CDR3 has 13 amino acids. Per germline, CDR1 DFQATT and CDR2 SNEGSKA (reference sequence). The CDR3 region is CSARDPTKNIQYF.

V usage is TRBV24-1 and J usage is TRBJ2-5; TCRdb picks TRBD1, but there is no DNA to check that call. This CDR3 spans 15 amino acids. From germline, CDR1 is KGHDR and CDR2 SFDVKD. The CDR3: CATSPGAVERETQYF.

The chain links TRBV7-9 to TRBJ2-7; lacking DNA, the TRBD1 call made by TCRdb goes unchecked. Germline lookup yields CDR1 SEHNR and CDR2 FQNEAQ (reference sequence). This CDR3 has 14 residues. This CDR3 is CASSSSRGVFEQYF.

The CDR3 is CATSRVPGPTTDEQFF. The chain is built from TRBV15 and TRBJ2-1; the TRBD1 assignment by TCRdb is unverifiable without DNA. This CDR3 contains 16 residues. Germline lookup yields CDR1 LNHNV and CDR2 YYDKDF (reference sequence).

The CDR3 sequence is CSARDLEGVGYNEQFF. The J gene is TRBJ2-1, the V gene TRBV20-1. The CDR3 has 16 residues. Germline V gene lookup returns CDR1 DFQATT and CDR2 SNEGSKA (reference sequence).

V is TRBV20-1 and J is TRBJ2-1; TCRdb gives TRBD1 as the D gene, but with no DNA this cannot be confirmed. The germline gives CDR1 DFQATT, CDR2 SNEGSKA (reference sequence). This CDR3 contains 15 residues. The CDR3 region is CSARAGKDPYNEQFF.

The chain combines TRBV7-3 with TRBJ2-7. This CDR3 has 15 residues. Germline CDR1 is SGHTA and CDR2 is FQGTGA. The chain's CDR3 is CASSLMAGRTYEQYF.

The chain joins TRBV12-3 or TRBV12-4 to TRBJ2-1. This CDR3 has 14 amino acids. CDR3 loop: CASSFASSYNEQFF.

The chain uses TRBV12-3 or TRBV12-4 and TRBJ1-6. The CDR3 is 15 amino acids. CDR3 residues: CASSPEGRTNSPLHF.

This CDR3 reads CASSPDRVEQYF. The genes are TRBV6-5 and TRBJ2-7; checking the TCRdb D call of TRBD1 is not possible without DNA. Germline V CDR1 and CDR2: MNHEY, SVGAGI. The CDR3 contains 12 residues.

The CDR3 here is CASNVYKEPQHF. This chain connects TRBV12-3 or TRBV12-4 to TRBJ1-5. This CDR3 comprises 12 residues.

The chain uses TRBV29-1 and TRBJ2-2. Germline lookup yields CDR1 SQVTM and CDR2 ANQGSEA. The CDR3 length is 12 residues. CDR3 residues: CSVEVLNGELFF.

The chain employs TRBV9 and TRBJ2-7. The CDR3 spans 15 residues. Germline assignment: CDR1 SGDLS and CDR2 YYNGEE. The CDR3 reads CASSVGAGRTYEQYF.

The CDR3 spells CASSILRRGDTEAFF. The J gene is TRBJ1-1, the V gene TRBV19; TCRdb's assignment of TRBD1 cannot be checked, as there is no DNA. This CDR3 spans 15 amino acids. Per germline, CDR1 LNHDA and CDR2 SQIVND (reference sequence).

The genes are TRBV7-3 and TRBJ2-1; TCRdb reports TRBD2, a call that lacks DNA to check it against. Germline V gene sequence: CDR1 SGHTA, CDR2 FQGTGA. The CDR3 runs to 18 residues. The CDR3 region is CASSLSPVRLAGRDEQFF.

The rearrangement uses TRBV6-6 and TRBJ2-1. Germline assignment: CDR1 MNHNY and CDR2 SVGAGI (reference sequence). The CDR3 has 11 residues. CDR3 loop: CASSYESEQFF.

The chain combines TRBV29-1 with TRBJ1-2; no DNA is available, so the TRBD1 call from TCRdb remains unchecked. The CDR3 is 12 residues long. Germline V gene lookup returns CDR1 SQVTM and CDR2 ANQGSEA. The CDR3 sequence: CSVERDVDGYTF. The full variable domain, rest sourced from reference TRBV29-1 and TRBJ1-2, is SAVISQKPSRDICQRGTSLTIQCQVDSQVTMMFWYRQQPGQSLTLIATANQGSEATYESGFVIDKFPISRPNLTFSTLTVSNMSPEDSSIYLCSVERDVDGYTFGSGTRLTVV.

The chain has TRBV3-1 and TRBJ2-1; the D call from TCRdb, TRBD2, cannot be confirmed without DNA. This CDR3 has 16 residues. Germline V gene sequence: CDR1 LGHDT, CDR2 YNNKEL (reference sequence). The CDR3 spells CASSHRLAGVEGEQFF.

The chain has TRBV27 and TRBJ1-5; TCRdb's assignment of TRBD1 cannot be checked, as there is no DNA. The CDR3 is made up of 16 amino acids. Germline lookup yields CDR1 MNHEY and CDR2 SMNVEV (reference sequence). The CDR3 is CASTPIGGIGNQPQHF.